The subject of this entry is one T cell receptor beta chain. What it recognizes is unknown. Clinical Activity Scores of at least 3, NOSPECS grades of at least 4 and durations under 3 months characterized ophthalmopathy patients. Trimming cost V 1 base and J 5 bases, with 8 bases left between them. Germline-derived CDR1 and CDR2 are PRHDT and FYEKMQ (reference sequence). This CDR3 contains 13 residues. The source of the sample is a study of T cells in Graves' hyperthyroidism and ophthalmopathy. Broader study findings: Separating ophthalmopathy from stable hyperthyroidism was achieved by a 13 V-J model. The model forecast ophthalmopathy, anticipating it by a median around 6.4 months before onset. Researchers found most expanded thyroid clonotypes above 0.001 in blood as well.

Amplified TCR beta CDR3 regions derived from RNA transcripts. RT-PCR in the first round (using the HTBI primer set) targeted the TCR CDR3. TCRdb re-called the multiplex PCR reads with MiXCR, one entry per CDR3 protein. The table includes some 350,000 distinct CDR3 sequences, around 15% detected once. The TCR was taken from a woman in her thirties or forties with Graves' ophthalmopathy. This chain joins TRBV13 and TRBJ2-5; D unresolved. Material: blood. The CDR3 loop is CASSLESRETQYF. The CDR3 region has the DNA TGTGCCAGCAGCTTAGAATCTAGGGAGACCCAGTACTTC.